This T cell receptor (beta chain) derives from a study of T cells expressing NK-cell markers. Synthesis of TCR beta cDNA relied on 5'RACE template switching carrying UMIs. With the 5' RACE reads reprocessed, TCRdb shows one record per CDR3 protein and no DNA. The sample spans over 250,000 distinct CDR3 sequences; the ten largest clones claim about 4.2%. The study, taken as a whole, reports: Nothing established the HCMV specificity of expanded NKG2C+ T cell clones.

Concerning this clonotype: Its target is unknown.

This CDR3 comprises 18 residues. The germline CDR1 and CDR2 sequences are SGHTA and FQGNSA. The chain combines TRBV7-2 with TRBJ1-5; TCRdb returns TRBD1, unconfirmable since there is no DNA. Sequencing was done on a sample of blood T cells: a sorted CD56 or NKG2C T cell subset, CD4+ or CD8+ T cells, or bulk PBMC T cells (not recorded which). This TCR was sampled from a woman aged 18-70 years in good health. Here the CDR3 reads CASSLGQGDTYSNQPQHF. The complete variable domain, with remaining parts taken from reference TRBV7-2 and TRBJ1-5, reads GAGVSQSPSNKVTEKGKDVELRCDPISGHTALYWYRQSLGQGLEFLIYFQGNSAPDKSGLPSDRFSAERTGGSVSTLTIQRTQQEDSAVYLCASSLGQGDTYSNQPQHFGDGTRLSIL.